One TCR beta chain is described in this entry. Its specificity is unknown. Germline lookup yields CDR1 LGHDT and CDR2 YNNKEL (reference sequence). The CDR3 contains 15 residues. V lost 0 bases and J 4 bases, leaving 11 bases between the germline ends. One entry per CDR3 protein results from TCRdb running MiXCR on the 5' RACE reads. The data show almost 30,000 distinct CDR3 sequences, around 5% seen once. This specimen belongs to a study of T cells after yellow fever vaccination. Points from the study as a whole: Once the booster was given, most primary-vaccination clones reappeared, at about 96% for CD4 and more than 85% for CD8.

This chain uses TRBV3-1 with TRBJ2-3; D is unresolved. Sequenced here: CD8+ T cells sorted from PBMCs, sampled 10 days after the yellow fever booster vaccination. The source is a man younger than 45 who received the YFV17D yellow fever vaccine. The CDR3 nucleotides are TGTGCCAGCAGCCAAGATTTCGGCCGTGCAGATACGCAGTATTTT. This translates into CASSQDFGRADTQYF.